This T cell receptor beta chain was identified in a study of blood T cell repertoires in COVID-19. In the study overall: Donors in the United States, Italy and Spain gave samples during acute or convalescent COVID-19. The cDNA or gDNA used as material had been derived from T cells, B-cell-depleted T cells, or PBMCs.

Original data processing: Estimates of nucleated cell counts were drawn from the amplification of reference gene primers. TCRdb's copy holds only in-frame clones and misses some; the assay was immunoSEQ multiplex PCR. The V and J calls and the clone size are those of that table, but D and trimming were determined from the DNA. The data hold some 20,000 clones, with 82% observed a single time. The ends were cut back, 0 bases at V and 1 base at J, with 16 bases in the middle. CDR1 and CDR2 (germline): MGHRA, YSYEKL. The CDR3 has 18 residues. Sequenced input: peripheral blood. V is TRBV4-1 and J is TRBJ1-5; D may be TRBD1 (5 bases). The sequence derives from a human donor in a cohort sampled during active COVID-19. DNA of the CDR3: TGCGCCAGCAGCCAAGACTCTCCGTCGGGGGGAAGCAATCAGCCCCAGCATTTT. Protein sequence: CASSQDSPSGGSNQPQHF.